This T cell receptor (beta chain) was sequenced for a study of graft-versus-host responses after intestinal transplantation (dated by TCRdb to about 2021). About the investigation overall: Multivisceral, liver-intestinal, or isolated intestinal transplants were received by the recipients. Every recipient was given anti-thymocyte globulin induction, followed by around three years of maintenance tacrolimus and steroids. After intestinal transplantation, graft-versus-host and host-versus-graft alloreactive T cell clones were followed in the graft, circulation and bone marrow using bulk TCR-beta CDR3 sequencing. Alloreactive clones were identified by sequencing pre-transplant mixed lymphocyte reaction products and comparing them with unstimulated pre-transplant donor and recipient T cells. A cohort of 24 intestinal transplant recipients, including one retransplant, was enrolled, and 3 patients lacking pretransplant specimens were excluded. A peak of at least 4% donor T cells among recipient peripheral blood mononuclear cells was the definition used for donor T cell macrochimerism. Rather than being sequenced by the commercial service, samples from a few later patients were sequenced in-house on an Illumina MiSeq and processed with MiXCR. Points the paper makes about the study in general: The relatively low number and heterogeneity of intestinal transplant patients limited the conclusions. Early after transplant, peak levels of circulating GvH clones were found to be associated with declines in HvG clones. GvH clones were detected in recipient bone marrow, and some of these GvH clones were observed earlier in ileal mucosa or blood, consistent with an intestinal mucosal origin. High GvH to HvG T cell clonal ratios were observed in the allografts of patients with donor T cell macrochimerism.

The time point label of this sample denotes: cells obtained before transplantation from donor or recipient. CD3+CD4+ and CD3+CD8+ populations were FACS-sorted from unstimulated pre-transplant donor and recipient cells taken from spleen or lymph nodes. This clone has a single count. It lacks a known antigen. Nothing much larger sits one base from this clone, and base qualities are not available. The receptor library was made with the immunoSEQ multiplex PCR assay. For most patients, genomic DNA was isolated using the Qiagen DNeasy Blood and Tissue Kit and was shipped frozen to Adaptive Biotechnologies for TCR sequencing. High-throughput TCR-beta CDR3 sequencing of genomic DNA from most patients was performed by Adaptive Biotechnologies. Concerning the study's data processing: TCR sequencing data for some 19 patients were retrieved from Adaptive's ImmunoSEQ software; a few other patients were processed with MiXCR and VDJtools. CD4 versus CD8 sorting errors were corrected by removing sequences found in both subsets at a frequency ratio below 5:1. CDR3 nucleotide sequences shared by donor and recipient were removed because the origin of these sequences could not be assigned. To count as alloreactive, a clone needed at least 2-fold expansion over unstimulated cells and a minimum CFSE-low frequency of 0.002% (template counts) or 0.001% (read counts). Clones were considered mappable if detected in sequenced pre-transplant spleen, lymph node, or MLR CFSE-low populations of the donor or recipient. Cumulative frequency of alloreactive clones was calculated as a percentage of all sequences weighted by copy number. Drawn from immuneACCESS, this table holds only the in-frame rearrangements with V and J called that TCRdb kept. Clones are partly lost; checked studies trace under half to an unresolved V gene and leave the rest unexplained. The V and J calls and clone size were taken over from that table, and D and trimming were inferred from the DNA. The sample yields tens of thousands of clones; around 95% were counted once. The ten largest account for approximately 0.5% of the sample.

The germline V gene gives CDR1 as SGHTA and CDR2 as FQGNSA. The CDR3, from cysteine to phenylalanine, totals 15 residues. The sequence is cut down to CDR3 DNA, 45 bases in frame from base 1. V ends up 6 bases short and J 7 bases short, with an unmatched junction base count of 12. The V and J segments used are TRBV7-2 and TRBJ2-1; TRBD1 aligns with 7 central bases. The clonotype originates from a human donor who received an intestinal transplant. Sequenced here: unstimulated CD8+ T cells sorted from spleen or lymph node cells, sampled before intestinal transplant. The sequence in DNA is TGTGCCAGCAGTTTCTTTTACGGGACAGAGAATGAGCAGTTCTTC. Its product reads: CASSFFYGTENEQFF.